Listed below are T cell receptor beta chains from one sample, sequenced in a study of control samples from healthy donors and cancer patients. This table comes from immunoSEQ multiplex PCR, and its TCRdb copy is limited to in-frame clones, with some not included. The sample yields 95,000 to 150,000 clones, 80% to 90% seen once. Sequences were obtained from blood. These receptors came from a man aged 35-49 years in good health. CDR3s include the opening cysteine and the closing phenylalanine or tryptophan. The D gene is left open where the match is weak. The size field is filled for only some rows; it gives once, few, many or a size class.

CDR3: CASGRTSGRTQYF; DNA: TGTGCTAGTGGGAGGACTAGCGGGAGGACGCAGTATTTT; D: TRBD2; size: NA; J: TRBJ2-3; V: TRBV12-5
CDR3: CASTRDRDLIGYGYTF; DNA: TGTGCCAGCACTCGGGACCGAGATCTAATAGGCTATGGCTACACCTTC; D: NA; size: NA; J: TRBJ1-2; V: TRBV2
CDR3: CASSPLSGISGNTIYF; DNA: TGTGCCAGCAGTCCGTTGTCGGGGATCTCTGGAAACACCATATATTTT; D: NA; size: NA; J: TRBJ1-3; V: TRBV2
CDR3: CATRQTGYYGYTF; DNA: TGTGCCACCAGGCAGACAGGATACTATGGCTACACCTTC; D: NA; size: NA; J: TRBJ1-2; V: TRBV24-1
CDR3: CASSPGGGLTDTQYF; DNA: TGTGCCAGCAGCCCCGGGGGGGGACTCACAGATACGCAGTATTTT; D: TRBD2; size: NA; J: TRBJ2-3; V: TRBV6-2/TRBV6-3
CDR3: CASSPVGGGTDTQYF; DNA: TGTGCCAGCTCACCTGTAGGAGGGGGCACAGATACGCAGTATTTT; D: NA; size: NA; J: TRBJ2-3; V: TRBV18
CDR3: CASSLGVLRGTEAFF; DNA: TGTGCCAGCAGCCTTGGGGTACTCAGGGGCACTGAAGCTTTCTTT; D: NA; size: NA; J: TRBJ1-1; V: TRBV7-2
CDR3: CASSVRQGTYEQYF; DNA: TGTGCCAGCAGCGTCCGACAGGGGACCTACGAGCAGTACTTC; D: TRBD1; size: NA; J: TRBJ2-7; V: TRBV5-8
CDR3: CASSVDGDPGNTIYF; DNA: TGTGCCAGCAGCGTAGACGGGGATCCCGGAAACACCATATATTTT; D: NA; size: NA; J: TRBJ1-3; V: TRBV9
CDR3: CATSRTRTTEAFF; DNA: TGTGCCACCAGCAGGACCCGGACAACTGAAGCTTTCTTT; D: NA; size: NA; J: TRBJ1-1; V: TRBV15
CDR3: CASSLKAGQGNSPLHF; DNA: TGCGCCAGCAGCCTCAAAGCGGGACAGGGTAATTCACCCCTCCACTTT; D: TRBD1; size: NA; J: TRBJ1-6; V: TRBV4-3
CDR3: CASSGRTGANTEAFF; DNA: TGTGCCAGCAGTGGGAGGACAGGGGCGAACACTGAAGCTTTCTTT; D: TRBD1; size: NA; J: TRBJ1-1; V: TRBV9
CDR3: CASSKTKVAF; DNA: TGTGCCAGCAGTAAAACAAAAGTTGCATTT; D: NA; size: NA; J: TRBJ1-5; V: TRBV27
CDR3: CASTRKTGGTEAFF; DNA: TGTGCCAGCACCCGTAAGACAGGGGGAACTGAAGCTTTCTTT; D: TRBD1; size: NA; J: TRBJ1-1; V: TRBV7-2
CDR3: CATGFFSETQYF; DNA: TGTGCCACCGGTTTTTTTTCGGAGACCCAGTACTTC; D: NA; size: NA; J: TRBJ2-5; V: TRBV15
CDR3: CASSKEGGREAFF; DNA: TGTGCCAGCAGCAAAGAGGGAGGTAGGGAAGCTTTCTTT; D: NA; size: NA; J: TRBJ1-1; V: TRBV21-1
CDR3: CASSYSMGGANYGYTF; DNA: TGTGCCAGCAGTTACTCGATGGGGGGGGCAAACTATGGCTACACCTTC; D: NA; size: NA; J: TRBJ1-2; V: TRBV6-6
CDR3: CASSEGGGETGELFF; DNA: TGTGCCAGCAGTGAGGGCGGGGGGGAAACCGGGGAGCTGTTTTTT; D: TRBD2; size: NA; J: TRBJ2-2; V: TRBV25-1
CDR3: CASSYRVQGISYEQYF; DNA: TGTGCCAGCAGTTATAGGGTTCAGGGGATCTCCTACGAGCAGTACTTC; D: NA; size: NA; J: TRBJ2-7; V: TRBV6-6
CDR3: CASSPNTYEQYF; DNA: TGTGCCAGCTCACCCAATACCTACGAGCAGTACTTC; D: NA; size: once; J: TRBJ2-7; V: TRBV18
CDR3: CSARQGAGETQYF; DNA: TGCAGCGCCCGACAGGGGGCTGGAGAGACCCAGTACTTC; D: TRBD1; size: NA; J: TRBJ2-5; V: TRBV29-1
CDR3: CASSQGQVANYGYTF; DNA: TGTGCCAGTAGCCAGGGACAGGTCGCTAACTATGGCTACACCTTC; D: TRBD1; size: NA; J: TRBJ1-2; V: TRBV19
CDR3: CASSLQGVEYGYTF; DNA: TGTGCCAGCAGCTTGCAGGGGGTTGAGTATGGCTACACCTTC; D: TRBD1; size: NA; J: TRBJ1-2; V: TRBV5-4
CDR3: CASTPSSGHSYNEQFF; DNA: TGCGCCAGCACTCCGTCTAGCGGCCACTCCTACAATGAGCAGTTCTTC; D: TRBD2; size: once; J: TRBJ2-1; V: TRBV5-1
CDR3: CASKSIGRGDYGYTF; DNA: TGTGCCAGTAAAAGTATCGGCAGGGGAGACTATGGCTACACCTTC; D: NA; size: few; J: TRBJ1-2; V: TRBV19
CDR3: CSVEENPNGYTF; DNA: TGCAGCGTTGAAGAGAACCCGAATGGCTACACCTTC; D: NA; size: once; J: TRBJ1-2; V: TRBV29-1
CDR3: CACSDRVFEKLFF; DNA: TGTGCCTGTTCAGACAGGGTTTTTGAAAAACTGTTTTTT; D: TRBD1; size: once; J: TRBJ1-4; V: TRBV30
CDR3: CASSISMGQPQHF; DNA: TGCGCCAGCAGCATTTCGATGGGGCAGCCCCAGCATTTT; D: NA; size: NA; J: TRBJ1-5; V: TRBV5-1
CDR3: CASSISGGGTGELFF; DNA: TGTGCCAGCAGTATTAGCGGGGGAGGCACCGGGGAGCTGTTTTTT; D: TRBD2; size: NA; J: TRBJ2-2; V: TRBV6-5
CDR3: CASSRLGTPPGEQFF; DNA: TGTGCCAGCAGCCGACTCGGGACTCCCCCAGGGGAGCAGTTCTTC; D: NA; size: NA; J: TRBJ2-1; V: TRBV7-3
CDR3: CASISRRGVGYQPQHF; DNA: TGTGCCAGTATCTCTCGTAGGGGGGTCGGGTATCAGCCCCAGCATTTT; D: NA; size: NA; J: TRBJ1-5; V: TRBV19
CDR3: CASSLLGAGGNTIYF; DNA: TGTGCCAGCAGCTTGCTTGGGGCCGGTGGAAACACCATATATTTT; D: NA; size: NA; J: TRBJ1-3; V: TRBV5-4
CDR3: CASSQSTVTTKNIQYF; DNA: TGTGCCAGCAGCCAATCGACAGTTACAACCAAAAACATTCAGTACTTC; D: NA; size: NA; J: TRBJ2-4; V: TRBV4-2
CDR3: CAWSETSNTEAFF; DNA: TGTGCCTGGAGTGAGACCTCGAACACTGAAGCTTTCTTT; D: NA; size: NA; J: TRBJ1-1; V: TRBV30
CDR3: CASIGWSGRSSGANVLTF; DNA: TGTGCCAGCATCGGTTGGTCAGGGAGATCCTCTGGGGCCAACGTCCTGACTTTC; D: NA; size: NA; J: TRBJ2-6; V: TRBV13
CDR3: CASSRATGETEAFF; DNA: TGCGCCAGCAGCCGAGCGACAGGGGAGACTGAAGCTTTCTTT; D: TRBD1; size: NA; J: TRBJ1-1; V: TRBV4-3
CDR3: CASSFILEAFF; DNA: TGTGCCAGCAGCTTCATTTTAGAAGCTTTCTTT; D: NA; size: NA; J: TRBJ1-1; V: TRBV7-9
CDR3: CASSFGGSADTQYF; DNA: TGCGCCAGCAGCTTTGGGGGCTCTGCAGATACGCAGTATTTT; D: NA; size: NA; J: TRBJ2-3; V: TRBV5-1
CDR3: CASRSGLAGAPTDTQYF; DNA: TGTGCCAGCAGATCTGGACTAGCGGGGGCCCCCACAGATACGCAGTATTTT; D: TRBD2; size: NA; J: TRBJ2-3; V: TRBV5-4
CDR3: CASSSRLARSYEQYF; DNA: TGTGCCAGCAGCTCGCGACTAGCGCGGTCCTACGAGCAGTACTTC; D: TRBD2; size: NA; J: TRBJ2-7; V: TRBV7-2
CDR3: CASSLWLADSNEQFF; DNA: TGTGCCAGCAGCTTGTGGCTAGCGGACTCCAATGAGCAGTTCTTC; D: TRBD2; size: NA; J: TRBJ2-1; V: TRBV5-5
CDR3: CASSQTGYYEKLFF; DNA: TGTGCCAGCAGCCAGACAGGGTATTATGAAAAACTGTTTTTT; D: TRBD1; size: few; J: TRBJ1-4; V: TRBV7-2
CDR3: CASSFGGGSSYNEQFF; DNA: TGTGCCAGCAGCTTCGGAGGAGGAAGCTCCTACAATGAGCAGTTCTTC; D: NA; size: NA; J: TRBJ2-1; V: TRBV11-3
CDR3: CASSEFEGDYTF; DNA: TGTGCCAGCAGTGAATTTGAGGGGGACTACACCTTC; D: NA; size: NA; J: TRBJ1-2; V: TRBV25-1
CDR3: CASSQGPSGGEETQYF; DNA: TGCGCCAGCAGCCAAGGCCCCAGCGGGGGCGAAGAGACCCAGTACTTC; D: TRBD2; size: NA; J: TRBJ2-5; V: TRBV4-1
CDR3: CASKTGRVSPLHF; DNA: TGTGCCAGCAAAACGGGGCGCGTCTCACCCCTCCACTTT; D: NA; size: NA; J: TRBJ1-6; V: TRBV12-3/TRBV12-4
CDR3: CASSLGDRGDTEAFF; DNA: TGTGCCAGCAGTTTGGGGGACAGGGGTGACACTGAAGCTTTCTTT; D: TRBD1; size: NA; J: TRBJ1-1; V: TRBV27
CDR3: CSVRQGVTGELFF; DNA: TGCAGCGTCCGACAGGGGGTGACCGGGGAGCTGTTTTTT; D: TRBD1; size: NA; J: TRBJ2-2; V: TRBV29-1
CDR3: CASSVDRTTDHEQYF; DNA: TGTGCCAGCAGCGTAGATAGGACTACTGACCACGAGCAGTACTTC; D: NA; size: NA; J: TRBJ2-7; V: TRBV9
CDR3: CASSLDGRAATGELFF; DNA: TGTGCCAGCAGCTTAGACGGCAGGGCCGCCACCGGGGAGCTGTTTTTT; D: NA; size: NA; J: TRBJ2-2; V: TRBV7-2
CDR3: CATSRDRVTEAFF; DNA: TGTGCCACCAGCAGAGATCGGGTCACTGAAGCTTTCTTT; D: NA; size: NA; J: TRBJ1-1; V: TRBV15
CDR3: CAISGGGQGARSSYEQYF; DNA: TGTGCCATCAGTGGAGGGGGACAGGGGGCCCGATCTTCCTACGAGCAGTACTTC; D: TRBD1; size: once; J: TRBJ2-7; V: TRBV10-3
CDR3: CASHGPNQPQHF; DNA: TGTGCCAGCCACGGGCCCAATCAGCCCCAGCATTTT; D: NA; size: NA; J: TRBJ1-5; V: TRBV18
CDR3: CASSMGRGPGELFF; DNA: TGTGCCAGTAGTATGGGAAGGGGTCCCGGGGAGCTGTTTTTT; D: NA; size: NA; J: TRBJ2-2; V: TRBV19
CDR3: CAISWGGYTDTQYF; DNA: TGTGCAATTAGCTGGGGGGGGTACACAGATACGCAGTATTTT; D: TRBD2; size: NA; J: TRBJ2-3; V: TRBV10-3
CDR3: CSAQDSTF; DNA: TGCAGTGCTCAGGACAGCACCTTC; D: NA; size: NA; J: TRBJ1-2; V: TRBV20-1
CDR3: CASRRQGNTEAFF; DNA: TGTGCCAGCAGGCGACAGGGGAACACTGAAGCTTTCTTT; D: TRBD1; size: NA; J: TRBJ1-1; V: TRBV11-3
CDR3: CASSVKDRGFSYEQYF; DNA: TGCGCCAGCAGTGTCAAGGACAGAGGATTCTCCTACGAGCAGTACTTC; D: NA; size: NA; J: TRBJ2-7; V: TRBV5-1
CDR3: CASSLGGNYGYTF; DNA: TGTGCCAGCAGCTTAGGGGGGAACTATGGCTACACCTTC; D: NA; size: NA; J: TRBJ1-2; V: TRBV7-8
CDR3: CAQGRGEQFF; DNA: TGTGCCCAGGGGAGGGGTGAGCAGTTCTTC; D: NA; size: once; J: TRBJ2-1; V: TRBV7-9